This T cell receptor beta chain is from a study of OX40 agonist ivuxolimab in advanced cancers. Study information: Patients were treated with ivuxolimab, an agonistic anti-OX40 (CD134) antibody. The mean age was about 57 years, ranging from about 20 to 90, with about four fifths of participants male.

Using immunoSEQ multiplex PCR, the repertoire was profiled, and TCRdb retains in-frame clones only, with some absent. The data contain tens of thousands of clones, 88% of them singletons. Trimming removed 1 base at V and 5 bases at J, with 11 bases between. CDR3 length equals 14 residues. Germline V lookup: CDR1 SEHNR, CDR2 FQNEAQ (reference sequence). About this clone: Antigen specificity is unknown.

Findings and limits, study-wide: Low levels of normalized T-cell clonal expansion also appeared in some nonresponders.

The receptor comes from an adult with an advanced solid tumor such as melanoma, head and neck, liver or kidney cancer. Sequenced here: CD4+ or CD8+ T cells sorted from blood, sampled in a trial of the OX40 agonist ivuxolimab. The chain recombines TRBV7-9 with TRBJ2-5; D may correspond to TRBD1 or TRBD2 (6 bases each). The CDR3 sequence: CASSLGGAGETQYF. DNA of the CDR3: TGTGCCAGCAGCTTAGGGGGGGCTGGGGAGACCCAGTACTTC.